This T cell receptor (beta chain) was captured by sequencing in a study of cytotoxic CD8 clonotypes in ibrutinib-treated CLL. Turning to the study itself: The patients, about a dozen relapsed/refractory and fewer than 16 treatment-naive, included roughly 17 who were IGHV unmutated. Study-wide points: Clonality was higher at ibrutinib response and returned toward baseline at progression.

In the case of this clone: Its antigen is not identified.

Assay used: immunoSEQ multiplex PCR; TCRdb lists only in-frame clones, some missing. The sample includes over 95,000 clones, 58% of them seen just once. Genomic DNA for TCR beta libraries, roughly 2.1 micrograms, came from cryopreserved PBMCs. The sample here was PBMCs, taken after 24 months of ibrutinib treatment. The receptor was derived from a human donor with chronic lymphocytic leukemia.

This chain's CDR3 is CASSQIRGVRTGETLNTEAFF. The CDR3 DNA follows: TGTGCCAGCAGCCAAATTAGGGGAGTGAGGACAGGGGAAACTCTGAACACTGAAGCTTTCTTT. This chain uses TRBV28 with TRBJ1-1; 9 bases map to TRBD1. Germline V lookup: CDR1 MDHEN, CDR2 SYDVKM. The CDR3 covers 21 residues. V lost 6 bases and J lost 0; bases outside the gene matches: 23.